Each of the 4 T cell receptor beta chains below was sequenced from the same sample in a study of OX40 agonist ivuxolimab in advanced cancers. Library preparation used the immunoSEQ multiplex PCR assay. TCRdb mirrors the immuneACCESS table, restricted to in-frame sequences. Some clones are absent from its copies; in checked studies, under half trace to an unresolved V gene, and the reason for the others is unknown. Counted in this sample were approximately 23,000 clones; just under 85% of them appeared once. Of the sample, less than 65% is held by the ten largest clones. Here the sequenced sample was CD4+ or CD8+ T cells sorted from blood, taken in a trial of the OX40 agonist ivuxolimab. These receptors were taken from an adult with an advanced solid tumor such as melanoma, head and neck, liver or kidney cancer.

In its sample, this clone was seen once. The chain combines TRBV2 with TRBJ1-1, with 8 positions matching TRBD1. V lost 11 bases and J lost 5; bases outside the gene matches: 16. Germline V CDR1 and CDR2: SNHLY, FYNNEI. This CDR3 has 15 amino acids. The CDR3 loop is CAGARAGGARTEAFF. The CDR3 nucleotides are TGTGCCGGGGCAAGGGCAGGGGGCGCGAGGACTGAAGCTTTCTTT. Using reference TRBV2 and TRBJ1-1 for the parts outside the CDR3, the full variable domain is EPEVTQTPSHQVTQMGQEVILRCVPISNHLYFYWYRQILGQKVEFLVSFYNNEISEKSEIFDDQFSVERPDGSNFTLKIRSTKLEDSAMYFCAGARAGGARTEAFFGQGTRLTVV.

The chain carries TRBV29-1 and TRBJ1-1, with D maybe TRBD1 (5 bases). Germline V gene lookup returns CDR1 SQVTM and CDR2 ANQGSEA. CDR3 length equals 13 residues. The V gene lost 1 base and the J gene lost 0 bases, with 6 bases spanning the gap. CDR3 DNA: TGCAGCGTTGAAGCAGGGCTGAACACTGAAGCTTTCTTT. This encodes CSVEAGLNTEAFF.

The rearrangement links TRBV7-6 to TRBJ2-2; tentatively, D is TRBD2 (6 bases). The length of the CDR3 is 15 residues. Germline loops: CDR1 SGHVS, CDR2 FNYEAQ. V lost 5 bases and J lost 1, with 11 bases in between. The CDR3 nucleotides are TGTGCCAGCAGCCGCGGGACTGGGAACACCGGGGAGCTGTTTTTT. Its protein product is CASSRGTGNTGELFF.

The chain joins TRBV7-2 to TRBJ1-1, with TRBD1 matching over 8 bases. Losses at the gene ends were 2 bases for V and 6 bases for J; bases not matched to a gene: 8. Per the germline V gene, CDR1 is SGHTA and CDR2 is FQGNSA. The CDR3 loop spans 15 amino acids. CDR3 region: CASSLLDRAMAEAFF. In DNA form, the CDR3 reads TGTGCCAGCAGCTTATTGGACAGGGCCATGGCTGAAGCTTTCTTT.